These 16 T cell receptor beta chains originate from one sample sequenced in a study of T cell responses to AZD1222 COVID-19 vaccine. Sequencing was performed with immunoSEQ multiplex PCR; in TCRdb, only in-frame clones are kept and a portion is missing. This sample has fewer than 90,000 clones; 88% occur once, and the top ten carry 6.9%. This material consisted of peripheral blood, taken 28 days after the second AZD1222 dose. Receptors originate from an adult who received the AZD1222 COVID-19 vaccine.

The chain couples TRBV30 to TRBJ2-1; D ambiguous. Between the trimmed V and J ends, which lost 0 bases and 7 bases, there was a span of 7 bases. The CDR3 runs 12 residues. The V gene's germline CDR1 is GTSNPN and CDR2 SVGIG (reference sequence). CDR3 residues: CAWSVPRNEQFF. The CDR3 DNA reads as TGTGCCTGGAGTGTCCCACGGAATGAGCAGTTCTTC.

This chain uses TRBV23-1 with TRBJ2-5; no firm D call. TRBV23-1 is an ORF, with its function uncertain. The CDR3 runs 14 residues. Trimming left V 1 base short and J 1 base short, with 7 bases between. The CDR3 reads CASSQLSFQETQYF. The CDR3 DNA reads as TGCGCCAGCAGTCAATTATCATTCCAAGAGACCCAGTACTTC.

This clone was seen only a few times. The chain recombines TRBV3-1 (or the pseudogene TRBV3-2) with TRBJ1-4, with D perhaps matching TRBD1 (6 bases). The germline V gene encodes CDR1 LGHDT and CDR2 YNNKEL (reference sequence). V lost 2 bases and J lost 7, with 11 bases in between. CDR3 length equals 14 residues. The CDR3 DNA is TGTGCCAGCAGCCAACCCGGACAGAGTGAAAAACTGTTTTTT. As protein: CASSQPGQSEKLFF.

V is TRBV20-1 and J is TRBJ2-5; 7 positions match TRBD2. J gave up 5 bases and V 3 bases, and 9 bases lay outside the gene matches. Germline-derived CDR1 and CDR2 are DFQATT and SNEGSKA (reference sequence). CDR3 length equals 14 residues. The CDR3 protein is CSASMGEGRETQYF. The CDR3 DNA reads TGCAGTGCTAGTATGGGGGAGGGCCGTGAGACCCAGTACTTC.

This chain links TRBV28 with TRBJ2-7; tentatively, D is TRBD2 (5 bases). V dropped 7 bases and J dropped 3 bases, with 13 bases sitting between them. The CDR3 totals 13 residues. Germline CDR1 reads MDHEN; CDR2 reads SYDVKM. CDR3 DNA sequence: TGTGCCAGCACCCGGGGTTCCCTCTACGAGCAGTACTTC. Translated: CASTRGSLYEQYF.

This clone has only one observation. The CDR3 reads CASSQVDWTSGSLHSGANVLTF. In DNA, the CDR3 is TGTGCCAGCAGCCAAGTGGATTGGACTAGCGGGAGTTTACACTCTGGGGCCAACGTCCTGACTTTC. J is TRBJ2-6 and V is TRBV3-1 (or the pseudogene TRBV3-2); 13 nucleotides line up with TRBD2. This CDR3 has 22 residues. Trimming took 1 base from V and 0 from J; bases not matched to a gene: 12. CDR1 is LGHDT and CDR2 is YNNKEL in the germline V gene (reference sequence).

This chain uses TRBV6-5 with TRBJ1-2; possibly TRBD1 for D (5 bases). V was cut by 6 bases and J by 4 bases, with 12 bases left in between. Germline values: CDR1 MNHEY, CDR2 SVGAGI. The CDR3 contains 13 residues. The CDR3 is CASRGGIFYGYTF. CDR3 nucleotides: TGTGCCAGCAGGGGGGGGATCTTCTATGGCTACACCTTC.

The chain links TRBV7-9 to TRBJ1-2; D is uncertain. V lost 5 bases and J 6 bases, leaving 16 bases between the germline ends. The CDR3 extends over 14 amino acids. The germline gives CDR1 SEHNR, CDR2 FQNEAQ (reference sequence). The CDR3 nucleotides read TGTGCCAGCAGCCCACTGGGCAGCCTGGATGGCTACACCTTC. Translating it yields CASSPLGSLDGYTF.

The chain uses TRBV7-8 and TRBJ1-1; D is unclear. Germline V gene sequence: CDR1 SGHVS, CDR2 FQNEAQ. CDR3 size: 15 residues. Trimming took off 4 bases at V and 1 base at J, with 13 bases between the two ends. In nucleotides, the CDR3 is TGTGCCAGCAGCTCCCGGGAAGGGTGGAACACTGAAGCTTTCTTT. It translates to CASSSREGWNTEAFF.

CDR3 amino acids: CASSEDRGYSPLHF. For the CDR3, the DNA is TGTGCCAGCAGTGAAGACAGGGGATATTCACCCCTCCACTTT. V gene TRBV6-1 combines with J gene TRBJ1-6, with TRBD1 identical over 7 bases. The germline V gene has CDR1 MNHNS and CDR2 SASEGT. CDR3 length: 14 residues. Trimming at V came to 1 base and at J to 8 bases, leaving 2 bases not matched to a gene.

A few counts support this clone. V is TRBV19 and J is TRBJ1-5; 7 positions match TRBD1. The CDR3 has 14 amino acids. Per germline, CDR1 LNHDA and CDR2 SQIVND (reference sequence). Germline trimming cut 8 bases from V and 5 bases from J; bases unmatched to any gene: 9. CDR3: CASSGTVPYQPQHF. CDR3 nucleotide sequence: TGTGCCAGTTCCGGGACAGTGCCTTATCAGCCCCAGCATTTT. The full variable domain, its missing parts supplied by reference TRBV19 and TRBJ1-5, is DGGITQSPKYLFRKEGQNVTLSCEQNLNHDAMYWYRQDPGQGLRLIYYSQIVNDFQKGDIAEGYSVSREKKESFPLTVTSAQKNPTAFYLCASSGTVPYQPQHFGDGTRLSIL.

The chain carries TRBV30 and TRBJ1-2; possibly TRBD1 for D (6 bases). Trimming removed 0 bases from V and 8 bases from J, with 13 bases in between. CDR3 length equals 13 residues. Per the germline V gene, CDR1 is GTSNPN and CDR2 is SVGIG (reference sequence). The CDR3 is CAWSVHGRGGYTF. The CDR3 DNA is TGTGCCTGGAGTGTACACGGCAGGGGAGGCTACACCTTC.

The chain couples TRBV7-9 to TRBJ1-1; TRBD1 might be the D (5 bases). CDR1 and CDR2 from the germline V gene are SEHNR and FQNEAQ (reference sequence). There are 13 residues in the CDR3. The germline V and J ends were trimmed by 5 bases and 8 bases, with 15 bases remaining between them. CDR3 bases: TGTGCCAGCAGCCCAGATCTCAGGGAAGAAGCTTTCTTT. Its protein is CASSPDLREEAFF.

The chain links TRBV7-2 to TRBJ2-1; D remains ambiguous. V was trimmed by 0 bases and J by 4 bases, leaving 22 bases between them. The germline CDR1 and CDR2 sequences are SGHTA and FQGNSA. The CDR3 length is 19 residues. The CDR3 region is CASSLAAEWTTFSYNEQFF. The CDR3 bases are TGTGCCAGCAGCTTAGCGGCGGAGTGGACGACTTTTTCTTACAATGAGCAGTTCTTC.

The chain combines TRBV28 with TRBJ2-7; 10 nucleotides agree with TRBD1. Losses at the gene ends were 5 bases for V and 3 bases for J; bases not matched to a gene: 4. The germline V gene encodes CDR1 MDHEN and CDR2 SYDVKM. This CDR3 comprises 14 residues. The CDR3 bases are TGTGCCAGCAGTCCGCGGACAGGGGGCTACGAGCAGTACTTC. Translating gives CASSPRTGGYEQYF.

V gene TRBV30 combines with J gene TRBJ2-7, with TRBD2 matching 7 bases. V was pared by 1 base and J by 4 bases, with 7 bases of the junction left unmatched. Per the germline V gene, CDR1 is GTSNPN and CDR2 is SVGIG (reference sequence). The CDR3 loop spans 14 amino acids. CDR3 sequence: CAWSAGGGRYEQYF. The CDR3 DNA reads TGTGCCTGGAGTGCTGGGGGAGGGCGGTACGAGCAGTACTTC. Based on the CDR3 plus reference TRBV30 and TRBJ2-7, the full variable domain is SQTIHQWPATLVQPVGSPLSLECTVEGTSNPNLYWYRQAAGRGLQLLFYSVGIGQISSEVPQNLSASRPQDRQFILSSKKLLLSDSGFYLCAWSAGGGRYEQYFGPGTRLTVT.